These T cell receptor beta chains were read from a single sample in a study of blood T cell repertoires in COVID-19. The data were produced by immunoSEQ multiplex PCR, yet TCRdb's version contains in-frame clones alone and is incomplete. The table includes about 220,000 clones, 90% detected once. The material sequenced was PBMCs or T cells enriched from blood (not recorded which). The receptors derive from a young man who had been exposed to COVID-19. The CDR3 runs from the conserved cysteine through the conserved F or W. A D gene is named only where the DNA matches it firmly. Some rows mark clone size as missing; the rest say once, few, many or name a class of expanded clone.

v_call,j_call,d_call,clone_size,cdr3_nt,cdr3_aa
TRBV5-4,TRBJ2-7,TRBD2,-,TGTGCCAGCAGCCGTACTAGCGGGGGGGCCAGTAGGATCTACGAGCAGTACTTC,CASSRTSGGASRIYEQYF
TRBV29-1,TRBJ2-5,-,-,TGCAGCGTTGAACTGTTGTCCCAAGAGACCCAGTACTTC,CSVELLSQETQYF
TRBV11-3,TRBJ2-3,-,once,TGTGCCAGCAGCTTAGACAGAAACACAGATACGCAGTATTTT,CASSLDRNTDTQYF
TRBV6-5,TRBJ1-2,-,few,TGTGCCAGCATGAGGGTTAACTATGGCTACACCTTC,CASMRVNYGYTF
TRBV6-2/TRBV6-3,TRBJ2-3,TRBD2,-,TGTGCCAGCAGTTCGCCCACCGGGACTAGCGGGGCAGATACGCAGTATTTT,CASSSPTGTSGADTQYF
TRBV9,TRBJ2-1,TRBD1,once,TGTGCCAGCAGCGTATCAGGAACGACAGGGGTCAACAATGAGCAGTTCTTC,CASSVSGTTGVNNEQFF
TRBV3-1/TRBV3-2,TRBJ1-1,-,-,TGTGCCAGCAGCCAAGGTGGGAGGAACACTGAAGCTTTCTTT,CASSQGGRNTEAFF
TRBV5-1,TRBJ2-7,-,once,TGCGCCAGCAGCTTGGCCCAGGGGTCCTACGAGCAGTACTTC,CASSLAQGSYEQYF
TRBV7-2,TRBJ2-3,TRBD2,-,TGTGCCAGCAGCTTCGCGGGGGGGGGCACAGATACGCAGTATTTT,CASSFAGGGTDTQYF
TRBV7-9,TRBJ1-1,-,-,TGTGCCAGCAGACCGAAGACAGCCCTGAACACTGAAGCTTTCTTT,CASRPKTALNTEAFF
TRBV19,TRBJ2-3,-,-,TGTGCCAGTAGTATAGGTCTCAGGCGAACAGATACGCAGTATTTT,CASSIGLRRTDTQYF
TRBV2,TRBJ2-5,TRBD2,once,TGTGCCAGCAGTGGGACTAGCGTGTACCAAGAGACCCAGTACTTC,CASSGTSVYQETQYF
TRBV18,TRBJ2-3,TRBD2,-,TGTGCCAGCTCGACGGGGGGTGATACGCAGTATTTT,CASSTGGDTQYF
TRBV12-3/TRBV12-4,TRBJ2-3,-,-,TGTGCCAGCAGCGGAGGGGGCAGGGATACGCAGTATTTT,CASSGGGRDTQYF
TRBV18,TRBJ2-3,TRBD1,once,TGTGCCAGCTCACCACAAAACAGGGGGACAGATACGCAGTATTTT,CASSPQNRGTDTQYF
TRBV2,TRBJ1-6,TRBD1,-,TGTGCCAGCAGTTACCCCAAGGGACAGGGGACCTCCCCCCTCCACTTT,CASSYPKGQGTSPLHF
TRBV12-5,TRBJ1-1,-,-,TGTGCTAGTGGTGAGGGAACTGAAGCTTTCTTT,CASGEGTEAFF
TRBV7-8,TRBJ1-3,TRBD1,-,TGTGCCAGCAGCGGCCGGGACAGAACTGGAAACACCATATATTTT,CASSGRDRTGNTIYF
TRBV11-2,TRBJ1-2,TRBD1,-,TGTGCCAGCAGCCCCCGGACAGGGTTCGGCTACACCTTC,CASSPRTGFGYTF
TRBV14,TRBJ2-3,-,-,TGTGCCAGCAGCCTCCCAAAGGGGGGGGGAAGCACAGATACGCAGTATTTT,CASSLPKGGGSTDTQYF
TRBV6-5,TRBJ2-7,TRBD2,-,TGTGCCAGCAGTTCGACTAGCGGGGGGGCGGCCGAGCAGTACTTC,CASSSTSGGAAEQYF
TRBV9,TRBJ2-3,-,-,TGTGCCAGCAGCCTCAGGGCCCCCGACACAGATACGCAGTATTTT,CASSLRAPDTDTQYF
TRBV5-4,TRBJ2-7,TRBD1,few,TGTGCCAGCAGCCAGTTCGACAGGGGGTTCTACGAGCAGTACTTC,CASSQFDRGFYEQYF
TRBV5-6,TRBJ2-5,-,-,TGTGCCAGCAGCTCGGAGTACCAAGAGACCCAGTACTTC,CASSSEYQETQYF
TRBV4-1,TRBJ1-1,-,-,TGCGCCAGCAGCCAAGAATTCTGGCAGGAAGCTTTCTTT,CASSQEFWQEAFF
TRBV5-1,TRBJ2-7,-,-,TGCGCCAGCAGCTCCGACAGAACCTACGAGCAGTACTTC,CASSSDRTYEQYF
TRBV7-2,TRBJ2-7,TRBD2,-,TGTGCCAGCAGCTTAGCGGGAGGGGCTACTAGCGGGGGATCCCTCGAGCAGTACTTC,CASSLAGGATSGGSLEQYF
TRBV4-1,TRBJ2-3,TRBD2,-,TGCGCCAGCAGCCAAGTAGTAACAGGTCTAGCGGGGACAGATACGCAGTATTTT,CASSQVVTGLAGTDTQYF
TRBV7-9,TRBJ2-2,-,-,TGTGCCAGCAGCTGGCTGCGGGGGCGAGCCGGGGAGCTGTTTTTT,CASSWLRGRAGELFF
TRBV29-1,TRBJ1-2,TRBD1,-,TGCAGCGTCGAGGAGGGGGCGGGCTATGGCTACACCTTC,CSVEEGAGYGYTF
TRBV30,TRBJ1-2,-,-,TGTGCCTGGAGTGTAGGACACTTGGGTAACTATGGCTACACCTTC,CAWSVGHLGNYGYTF
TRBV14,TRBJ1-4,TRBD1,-,TGTGCCAGCAGCCAAAGGAGGGCCGGGGGCAGGGGGGTTGAAAAACTGTTTTTT,CASSQRRAGGRGVEKLFF
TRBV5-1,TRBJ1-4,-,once,TGCGCCAGCAGCTTGGTACCAGGCGTTGGTGGCGAAAAACTGTTTTTT,CASSLVPGVGGEKLFF
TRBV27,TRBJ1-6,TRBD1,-,TGTGCCAGCAGAACGGGACAGGGTTCGGATTCACCCCTCCACTTT,CASRTGQGSDSPLHF
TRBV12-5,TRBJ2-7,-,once,TGTGCTAGTGGTTTGTGGACAGAAGAGCAGTACTTC,CASGLWTEEQYF
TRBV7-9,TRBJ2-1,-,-,TGTGCCAGCAGCTTAGCGAACCCCAGGGAACCATACAATGAGCAGTTCTTC,CASSLANPREPYNEQFF
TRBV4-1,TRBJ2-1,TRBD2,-,TGCGCCAGCAGCCAAGGCGGGGGGGTTTCCTACAATGAGCAGTTCTTC,CASSQGGGVSYNEQFF
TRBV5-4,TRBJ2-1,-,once,TGTGCCAGCAGCTTGGCCGGCGGCAATGAGCAGTTCTTC,CASSLAGGNEQFF
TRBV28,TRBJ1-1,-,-,TGTGCCAGCAGCCTAGGGACCGGGAGCACTGAAGCTTTCTTT,CASSLGTGSTEAFF
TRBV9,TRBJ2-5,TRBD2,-,TGTGCCAGCAGCGTATATAGTAGCGGGGGAACGGAGACCCAGTACTTC,CASSVYSSGGTETQYF
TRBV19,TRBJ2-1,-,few,TGTGCCAGCAAAAATGGGCGGGTGAATGAGCAGTTCTTC,CASKNGRVNEQFF
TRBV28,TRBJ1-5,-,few,TGTGCCAGCAGTTTAAGCAGGCCACGGCTCAATCAGCCCCAGCATTTT,CASSLSRPRLNQPQHF
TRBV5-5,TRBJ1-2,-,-,TGTGCCAGCAGCTTGACAGGGCCCAACTATGGCTACACCTTC,CASSLTGPNYGYTF
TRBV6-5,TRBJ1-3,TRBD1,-,TGTGCCAGCACCCCCAGGGACAGTTTTGGAAACACCATATATTTT,CASTPRDSFGNTIYF
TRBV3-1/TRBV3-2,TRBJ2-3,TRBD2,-,TGTGCCAGCAGCCTTGGACTAGCGGGGGTAGATACGCAGTATTTT,CASSLGLAGVDTQYF
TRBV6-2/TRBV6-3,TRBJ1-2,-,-,TGTGCCAGCAGATACCTCGGAGGCTATGGCTACACCTTC,CASRYLGGYGYTF
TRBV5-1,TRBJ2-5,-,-,TGCGCCAGCAGCTTGGCAGTTTTGGAGACCCAGTACTTC,CASSLAVLETQYF
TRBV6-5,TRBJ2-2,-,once,TGTGCCAGCAGCCCCCCTTGGAACACCGGGGAGCTGTTTTTT,CASSPPWNTGELFF